This note documents a single T cell receptor (beta chain) sequence. These data come from a study of T cells expressing NK-cell markers. From its re-call of the 5' RACE reads, TCRdb lists each CDR3 protein once, without DNA. Reported are 500,000 to 600,000 distinct CDR3 sequences; the ten largest clones contain 3.5% to 4.5%. Germline CDR1 and CDR2: SGHTA and FQGNSA. CDR3 length: 16 residues. The clonotype originates from a man aged 18 to 35 in good health. The specimen was blood T cells: a sorted CD56 or NKG2C T cell subset, CD4+ or CD8+ T cells, or bulk PBMC T cells (not recorded which). The chain recombines TRBV7-2 with TRBJ1-4; TCRdb picks TRBD1, but there is no DNA to check that call. The CDR3 sequence: CASSRTGFATNEKLFF.